The 30 T cell receptor beta chains given below trace back to one sample, sequenced in a study of T cells expressing NK-cell markers. TCRdb re-analyzed the 5' RACE reads; it lists each CDR3 protein once, without DNA. This sample lists about 460,000 distinct CDR3 sequences; its ten largest clones have approximately 1.5%. Sequencing input: blood T cells: a sorted CD56 or NKG2C T cell subset, CD4+ or CD8+ T cells, or bulk PBMC T cells (not recorded which). All receptors come from a woman aged 45-65 years in good health.

The chain combines TRBV7-3 with TRBJ1-2; TCRdb outputs TRBD1, but without DNA this stays unchecked. The germline V gene encodes CDR1 SGHTA and CDR2 FQGTGA. The CDR3 has 15 amino acids. The CDR3: CASSPETGTNYGYTF.

V and J are TRBV20-1 and TRBJ1-5; the D call of TRBD1 rests on TCRdb alone, since no DNA is present to check it. CDR3 length equals 15 residues. The germline CDR1 and CDR2 sequences are DFQATT and SNEGSKA (reference sequence). The CDR3 spells CSARGEQGGNQPQHF.

The chain is built from TRBV6-5 and TRBJ1-1; TCRdb calls TRBD1, which cannot be checked without DNA. Germline CDR1 MNHEY, CDR2 SVGAGI. There are 14 residues in the CDR3. The CDR3 here is CASSWRGQNTEAFF.

Here the CDR3 reads CASSLLLGTPGLAGDIWEQFF. This sequence joins TRBV7-9 and TRBJ2-1; TCRdb selects TRBD2, and the lack of DNA leaves this call unchecked. Germline values: CDR1 SEHNR, CDR2 FQNEAQ (reference sequence). The CDR3 is 21 amino acids.

The V gene is TRBV29-1, the J gene TRBJ1-2; TCRdb calls TRBD1, which cannot be checked without DNA. Per the germline V gene, CDR1 is SQVTM and CDR2 is ANQGSEA. This CDR3 region has 12 residues. CDR3 sequence reads: CSVASGQYGYTF.

V and J are TRBV29-1 and TRBJ2-3. This CDR3 has 11 residues. Per germline, CDR1 SQVTM and CDR2 ANQGSEA. The CDR3 sequence is CSVQRVDTQYF.

The chain joins TRBV7-2 to TRBJ1-2; the D call from TCRdb, TRBD1, cannot be confirmed without DNA. CDR1 is SGHTA, CDR2 FQGNSA, per germline. CDR3 length equals 17 residues. CDR3 region: CASSLDPGKGANYGYTF.

The chain recombines TRBV3-1 with TRBJ2-7; TCRdb selects TRBD2, and the lack of DNA leaves this call unchecked. Germline lookup yields CDR1 LGHDT and CDR2 YNNKEL (reference sequence). The CDR3 length is 15 residues. The CDR3 sequence is CASSKTSGRVDEQYF.

The rearrangement links TRBV10-3 to TRBJ2-2; TCRdb indicates TRBD2, and absent DNA this call remains unverified. Germline V lookup: CDR1 ENHRY, CDR2 SYGVKD. The CDR3 contains 14 residues. This chain's CDR3 is CATKREPLLGELFF.

This chain links TRBV4-1 with TRBJ2-4; TCRdb names TRBD2, which stays unverified in the absence of DNA. The germline CDR1 and CDR2 sequences are MGHRA and YSYEKL. This CDR3 has 16 residues. CDR3 region: CASSQPLTGPRNIQYF.

The chain has TRBV20-1 and TRBJ2-1. The CDR3 consists of 13 residues. Germline CDR1 reads DFQATT; CDR2 reads SNEGSKA (reference sequence). Here the CDR3 reads CSASLRVNNEQFF.

The chain combines TRBV3-1 with TRBJ1-1; lacking DNA, the TRBD1 call made by TCRdb goes unchecked. The length of the CDR3 is 16 residues. Germline V gene data show CDR1 as LGHDT and CDR2 as YNNKEL (reference sequence). CDR3 in amino acids: CASSQGTGPLNTEAFF.

The chain employs TRBV25-1 and TRBJ2-1. Germline values: CDR1 MGHDK, CDR2 SYGVNS. The CDR3 is made up of 13 amino acids. This CDR3 is CASSEAVFNEQFF. Full variable domain (missing parts from reference TRBV25-1 and TRBJ2-1): EADIYQTPRYLVIGTGKKITLECSQTMGHDKMYWYQQDPGMELHLIHYSYGVNSTEKGDLSSESTVSRIRTEHFPLTLESARPSHTSQYLCASSEAVFNEQFFGPGTRLTVL.

The chain employs TRBV12-3 or TRBV12-4 and TRBJ2-5; TCRdb designates TRBD1, a call that cannot be tested without DNA. The CDR3 is 14 amino acids. This CDR3 is CASRPPDRGETQYF.

J is TRBJ1-1 and V is TRBV5-6; TCRdb's assignment of TRBD1 cannot be checked, as there is no DNA. The germline V gene has CDR1 SGHDT and CDR2 YYEEEE. CDR3 length: 14 amino acids. The CDR3 is CASSRDRGGTEAFF.

The chain uses TRBV9 and TRBJ2-1; TCRdb's assignment of TRBD2 cannot be checked, as there is no DNA. The CDR3 contains 16 residues. CDR1 is SGDLS, CDR2 YYNGEE, per germline. CDR3 sequence: CASSPLAGGPGNEQFF.

The chain couples TRBV7-8 to TRBJ2-5; TCRdb designates TRBD1, a call that cannot be tested without DNA. In germline, CDR1 is SGHVS, CDR2 FQNEAQ. The CDR3 runs to 15 residues. The CDR3 sequence: CASSRDRVFVKTQYF.

This rearrangement joins TRBV3-1 to TRBJ2-6; TCRdb proposes TRBD1, but this gene call is untestable without DNA. CDR3 size: 16 residues. Germline V gene sequence: CDR1 LGHDT, CDR2 YNNKEL (reference sequence). CDR3 in amino acids: CASSEGRVSGANVLTF.

The rearrangement links TRBV12-3 or TRBV12-4 to TRBJ2-7. The CDR3 is 12 amino acids. The CDR3 protein is CASRGGEYEQYF.

J is TRBJ2-3 and V is TRBV6-5; TCRdb designates TRBD2, a call that cannot be tested without DNA. Germline V CDR1 and CDR2: MNHEY, SVGAGI. The CDR3 is made up of 16 amino acids. CDR3 in amino acids: CASSYSRGGATDTQYF.

The genes are TRBV12-3 or TRBV12-4 and TRBJ2-1; with no DNA, the TCRdb D assignment of TRBD2 cannot be verified. The CDR3 has 14 amino acids. The CDR3 is CASSGDYYGNEQFF.

J is TRBJ2-5 and V is TRBV7-8; the D call of TRBD1 rests on TCRdb alone, since no DNA is present to check it. Germline assignment: CDR1 SGHVS and CDR2 FQNEAQ. The CDR3 length is 15 residues. CDR3 loop: CASSLAGGNSETQYF.

The chain uses TRBV7-9 and TRBJ1-6. The CDR3 sequence is 14 residues long. Looked up from germline, CDR1 is SEHNR and CDR2 is FQNEAQ (reference sequence). The CDR3: CASSFQLINSPLHF.

The chain is built from TRBV12-3 or TRBV12-4 and TRBJ2-7. The CDR3 extends over 12 amino acids. The CDR3 protein is CASSGGLYEQYF.

V usage is TRBV2 and J usage is TRBJ2-1; the D gene TCRdb calls, TRBD1, cannot be checked with no DNA. The CDR3 consists of 12 residues. Germline V gene lookup returns CDR1 SNHLY and CDR2 FYNNEI. Here the CDR3 reads CASITQDNEQFF.

This chain uses TRBV4-2 with TRBJ1-2; the D call of TRBD1 rests on TCRdb alone, since no DNA is present to check it. The CDR3 contains 15 residues. The germline gives CDR1 LGHNA, CDR2 YNFKEQ. The CDR3 region is CASSQFTGVNYGYTF.

This chain connects TRBV29-1 to TRBJ2-3. The germline CDR1 and CDR2 sequences are SQVTM and ANQGSEA. This CDR3 has 14 amino acids. CDR3 loop: CSVTPRTSTDTQYF.

The chain links TRBV12-3 or TRBV12-4 to TRBJ1-6; TCRdb gives TRBD1 as the D gene, but with no DNA this cannot be confirmed. The CDR3 contains 14 residues. The CDR3 protein is CASSAGTANSPLHF.

The chain carries TRBV27 and TRBJ1-5; TCRdb picks TRBD1, but there is no DNA to check that call. CDR1 and CDR2 from the germline V gene are MNHEY and SMNVEV (reference sequence). CDR3 length: 15 amino acids. The CDR3: CASRKIGTENQPQHF.

J is TRBJ2-2 and V is TRBV24-1. The germline gives CDR1 KGHDR, CDR2 SFDVKD. This CDR3 region has 14 residues. CDR3 loop: CATSDLQSPGELFF.